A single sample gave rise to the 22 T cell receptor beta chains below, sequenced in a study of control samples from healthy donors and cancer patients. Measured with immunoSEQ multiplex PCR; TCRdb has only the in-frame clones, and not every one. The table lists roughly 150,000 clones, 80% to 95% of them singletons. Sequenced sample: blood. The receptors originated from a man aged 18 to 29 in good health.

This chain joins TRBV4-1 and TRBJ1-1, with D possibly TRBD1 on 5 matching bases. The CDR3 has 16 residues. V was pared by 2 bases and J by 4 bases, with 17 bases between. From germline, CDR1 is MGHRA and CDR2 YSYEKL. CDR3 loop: CASSQPGGKKGTEAFF. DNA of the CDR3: TGCGCCAGCAGCCAACCGGGGGGTAAGAAGGGCACTGAAGCTTTCTTT.

In DNA form, the CDR3 reads TGTGCCAGCAGCCTTTCTACCCCTTCCTACGAGCAGTACTTC. Residues: CASSLSTPSYEQYF. V usage is TRBV27 and J usage is TRBJ2-7; D is ambiguous. V was shortened by 6 bases and J by 1 base, with 13 bases between the two germline ends. Germline CDR1 reads MNHEY; CDR2 reads SMNVEV (reference sequence). The CDR3 is 14 residues long.

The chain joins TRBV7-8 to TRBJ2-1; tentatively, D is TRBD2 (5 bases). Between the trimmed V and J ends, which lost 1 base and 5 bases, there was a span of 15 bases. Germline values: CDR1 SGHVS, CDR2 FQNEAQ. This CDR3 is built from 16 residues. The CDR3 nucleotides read TGTGCCAGCAGCTTAGTCCGAAGCGGCGCTAACAATGAGCAGTTCTTC. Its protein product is CASSLVRSGANNEQFF.

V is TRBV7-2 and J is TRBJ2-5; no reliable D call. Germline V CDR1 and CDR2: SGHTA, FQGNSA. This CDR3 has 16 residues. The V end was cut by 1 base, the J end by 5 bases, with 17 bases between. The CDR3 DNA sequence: TGTGCCAGCAGCTTAGTTGGCCAAGGGCCACCTGAGACCCAGTACTTC. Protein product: CASSLVGQGPPETQYF. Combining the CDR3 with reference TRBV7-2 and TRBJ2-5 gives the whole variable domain GAGVSQSPSNKVTEKGKDVELRCDPISGHTALYWYRQSLGQGLEFLIYFQGNSAPDKSGLPSDRFSAERTGGSVSTLTIQRTQQEDSAVYLCASSLVGQGPPETQYFGPGTRLLVL.

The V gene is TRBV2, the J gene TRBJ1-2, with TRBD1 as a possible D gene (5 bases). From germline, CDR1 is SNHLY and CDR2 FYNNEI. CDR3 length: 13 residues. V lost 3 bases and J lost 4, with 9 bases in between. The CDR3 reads CASSDDSFYGYTF. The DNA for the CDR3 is TGTGCCAGCAGTGACGACAGCTTCTATGGCTACACCTTC.

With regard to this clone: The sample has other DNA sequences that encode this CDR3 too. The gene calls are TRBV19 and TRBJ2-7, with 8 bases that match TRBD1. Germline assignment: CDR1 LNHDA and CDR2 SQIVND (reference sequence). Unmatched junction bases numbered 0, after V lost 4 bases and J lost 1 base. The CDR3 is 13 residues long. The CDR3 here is CASSRQGSYEQYF. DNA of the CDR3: TGTGCCAGTAGTAGACAGGGGTCCTACGAGCAGTACTTC. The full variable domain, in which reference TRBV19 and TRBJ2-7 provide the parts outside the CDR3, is DGGITQSPKYLFRKEGQNVTLSCEQNLNHDAMYWYRQDPGQGLRLIYYSQIVNDFQKGDIAEGYSVSREKKESFPLTVTSAQKNPTAFYLCASSRQGSYEQYFGPGTRLTVT.

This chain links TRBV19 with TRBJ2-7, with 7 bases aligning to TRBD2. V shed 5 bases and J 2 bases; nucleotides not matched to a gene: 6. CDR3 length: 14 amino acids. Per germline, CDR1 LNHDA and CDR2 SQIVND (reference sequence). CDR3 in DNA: TGTGCCAGTAGTGAGTGGGGGGGACCCTACGAGCAGTACTTC. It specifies CASSEWGGPYEQYF. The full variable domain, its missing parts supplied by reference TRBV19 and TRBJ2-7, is DGGITQSPKYLFRKEGQNVTLSCEQNLNHDAMYWYRQDPGQGLRLIYYSQIVNDFQKGDIAEGYSVSREKKESFPLTVTSAQKNPTAFYLCASSEWGGPYEQYFGPGTRLTVT.

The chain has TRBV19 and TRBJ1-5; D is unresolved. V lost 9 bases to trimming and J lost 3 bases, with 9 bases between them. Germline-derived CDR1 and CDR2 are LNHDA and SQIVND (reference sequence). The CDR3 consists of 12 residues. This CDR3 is CASAWANQPQHF. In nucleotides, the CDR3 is TGTGCCAGCGCGTGGGCCAATCAGCCCCAGCATTTT.

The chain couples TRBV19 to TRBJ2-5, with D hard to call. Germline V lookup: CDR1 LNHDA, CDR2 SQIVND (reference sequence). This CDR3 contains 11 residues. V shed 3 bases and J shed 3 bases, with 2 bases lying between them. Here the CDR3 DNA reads TGTGCCAGTAGTATGGAAGAGACCCAGTACTTC. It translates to CASSMEETQYF.

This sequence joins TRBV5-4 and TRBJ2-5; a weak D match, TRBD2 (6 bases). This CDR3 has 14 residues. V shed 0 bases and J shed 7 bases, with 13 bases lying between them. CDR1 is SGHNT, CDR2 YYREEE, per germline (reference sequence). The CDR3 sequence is CASSLVGGLGTQYF. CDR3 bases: TGTGCCAGCAGCTTGGTGGGGGGTCTCGGGACCCAGTACTTC.

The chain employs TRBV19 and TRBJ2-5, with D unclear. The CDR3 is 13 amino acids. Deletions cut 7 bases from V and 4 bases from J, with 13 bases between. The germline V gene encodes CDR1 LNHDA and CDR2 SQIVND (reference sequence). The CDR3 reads CASKNQVGETQYF. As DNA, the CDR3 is TGTGCCAGTAAGAACCAGGTTGGAGAGACCCAGTACTTC.

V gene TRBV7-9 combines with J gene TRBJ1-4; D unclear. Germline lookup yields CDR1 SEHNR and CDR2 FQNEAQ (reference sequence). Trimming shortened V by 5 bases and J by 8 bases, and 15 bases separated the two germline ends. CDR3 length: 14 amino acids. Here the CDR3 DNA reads TGTGCCAGCAGCCCAAAGGATTTGGGGGAAAAACTGTTTTTT. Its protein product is CASSPKDLGEKLFF.

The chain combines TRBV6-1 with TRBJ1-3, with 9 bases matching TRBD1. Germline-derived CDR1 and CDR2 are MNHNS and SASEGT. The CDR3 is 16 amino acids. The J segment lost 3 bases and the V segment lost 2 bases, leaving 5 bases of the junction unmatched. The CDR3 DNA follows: TGTGCCAGCAGTGAATACGGGACAGGGATTGGAAACACCATATATTTT. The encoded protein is CASSEYGTGIGNTIYF.

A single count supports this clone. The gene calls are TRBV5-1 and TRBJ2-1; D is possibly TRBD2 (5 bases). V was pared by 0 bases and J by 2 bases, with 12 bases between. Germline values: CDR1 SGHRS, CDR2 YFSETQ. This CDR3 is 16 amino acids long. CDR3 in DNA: TGCGCCAGCAGCTTGGGGCGGAGCGGTACCTACAATGAGCAGTTCTTC. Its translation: CASSLGRSGTYNEQFF.

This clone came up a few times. The CDR3 nucleotides are TGCGCCAGCAGCCAAAGGGGGACGAATCAGCCCCAGCATTTT. It is translated as CASSQRGTNQPQHF. The rearrangement links TRBV4-1 to TRBJ1-5; tentative D call: TRBD1 (6 bases). The V end lost 2 bases, the J end lost 4 bases, and 9 bases lay between the germline ends. The V gene's germline CDR1 is MGHRA and CDR2 YSYEKL. The length of the CDR3 is 14 residues.

The CDR3, as DNA: TGTGCCAGCAGTGATGCCCCGGAGGCCCGACCGCCTCGGGCCGAGCAGTACTTC. This encodes CASSDAPEARPPRAEQYF. The genes are TRBV9 and TRBJ2-7, with a possible D match to TRBD2 (5 bases). V dropped 5 bases and J dropped 6 bases, with 30 bases sitting between them. The germline gives CDR1 SGDLS, CDR2 YYNGEE. There are 18 residues in the CDR3.

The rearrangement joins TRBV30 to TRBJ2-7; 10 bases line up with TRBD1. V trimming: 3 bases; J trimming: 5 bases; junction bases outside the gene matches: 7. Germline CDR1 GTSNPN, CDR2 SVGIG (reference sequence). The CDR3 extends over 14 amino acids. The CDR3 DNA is TGTGCCTGGAGCGAGGGACAGGGGAGCAACGAGCAGTACTTC. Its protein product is CAWSEGQGSNEQYF.

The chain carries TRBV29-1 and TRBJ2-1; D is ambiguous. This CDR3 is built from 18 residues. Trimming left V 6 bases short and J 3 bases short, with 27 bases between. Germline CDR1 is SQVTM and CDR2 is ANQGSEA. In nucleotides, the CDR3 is TGCAGCGTAGCTCTGCGGCAGGTTTCCACCCCGATCTACAATGAGCAGTTCTTC. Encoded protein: CSVALRQVSTPIYNEQFF.

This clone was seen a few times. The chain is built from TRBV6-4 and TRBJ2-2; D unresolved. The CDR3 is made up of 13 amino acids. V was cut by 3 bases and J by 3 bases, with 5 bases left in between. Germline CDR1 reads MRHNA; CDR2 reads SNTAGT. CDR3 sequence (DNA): TGTGCCAGCAGTGAAGGTGACACCGGGGAGCTGTTTTTT. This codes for CASSEGDTGELFF.

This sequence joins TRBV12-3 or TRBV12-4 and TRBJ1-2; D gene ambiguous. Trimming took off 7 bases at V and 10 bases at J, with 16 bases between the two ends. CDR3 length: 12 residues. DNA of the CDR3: TGTGCCAGCACCCGCGGTTTGGCAGTCTACACCTTC. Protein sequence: CASTRGLAVYTF.

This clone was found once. The CDR3 is CASSDTVNQETQYF. CDR3 DNA sequence: TGCGCCAGCAGCGATACAGTAAATCAAGAGACCCAGTACTTC. V usage is TRBV10-1 and J usage is TRBJ2-5, with D uncertain. With 6 bases removed from V and 2 bases from J, the gap between germline ends came to 13 bases. The CDR3 loop spans 14 amino acids. Germline V gene data show CDR1 as WNHNN and CDR2 as SYGVQD (reference sequence).

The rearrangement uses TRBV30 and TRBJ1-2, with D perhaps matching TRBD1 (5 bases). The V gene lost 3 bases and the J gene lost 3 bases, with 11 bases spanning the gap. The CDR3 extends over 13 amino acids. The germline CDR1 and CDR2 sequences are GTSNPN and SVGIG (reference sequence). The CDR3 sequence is CAWRTGAYYGYTF. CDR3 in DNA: TGTGCCTGGAGGACCGGGGCTTACTATGGCTACACCTTC.